A single TCR beta chain is shown here with its context. The record originates from a study of T cell changes during pregnancy in multiple sclerosis. Assay: immunoSEQ multiplex PCR; the TCRdb copy retains only in-frame clones and omits some. The sample lists about 43,000 clones; approximately 91% were seen once. What was sequenced was PBMCs (not recorded whether the cells were cultured). This sequence was found in a female donor with multiple sclerosis, enrolled in a pregnancy study.

The CDR3 protein is CASSRGTGAGGNTIYF. The CDR3, as DNA: TGTGCCAGCAGCCGCGGGACGGGGGCTGGGGGAAACACCATATATTTT. The genes are TRBV11-2 and TRBJ1-3; weak D call: TRBD1 (6 bases). Per germline, CDR1 SGHAT and CDR2 FQNNGV. Deletions cut 5 bases from V and 4 bases from J, with 18 bases between. The CDR3 is 16 amino acids.